Presented here are 31 T cell receptor beta chains from one specimen sequenced in a study of T cell changes during pregnancy in multiple sclerosis. Sequenced by immunoSEQ multiplex PCR; TCRdb stores in-frame clones only, minus some. This table holds around 80,000 clones, about 90% found once. This specimen was peripheral blood, taken before pregnancy. All receptors derive from a female donor with multiple sclerosis, enrolled in a pregnancy study.

This clone was counted between two and nine times. The V call is TRBV9, the J call TRBJ1-2, with no clear D. The CDR3 is 14 amino acids. The germline V and J ends were trimmed by 3 bases and 5 bases, with 14 bases remaining between them. Germline loops: CDR1 SGDLS, CDR2 YYNGEE. CDR3 in DNA: TGTGCCAGCAGCGCCGAGGTGTATCCTTATGGCTACACCTTC. Encoded protein: CASSAEVYPYGYTF.

This chain's CDR3 is CASRPLAGVDTQYF. As DNA, the CDR3 is TGTGCCAGCAGGCCTCTAGCGGGGGTGGATACGCAGTATTTT. J is TRBJ2-3 and V is TRBV2; 10 bases map to TRBD2. J lost 6 bases, V lost 6 bases, and 6 bases had no gene match. The CDR3 loop spans 14 amino acids. Germline lookup yields CDR1 SNHLY and CDR2 FYNNEI.

The chain is built from TRBV29-1 and TRBJ1-2; 10 nucleotides line up with TRBD1. There are 16 residues in the CDR3. V shed 2 bases and J 0 bases; nucleotides not matched to a gene: 6. The germline V gene encodes CDR1 SQVTM and CDR2 ANQGSEA. CDR3 in amino acids: CSVERQGARPNYGYTF. CDR3 in DNA: TGCAGCGTTGAACGACAGGGGGCCCGACCTAACTATGGCTACACCTTC.

The chain has TRBV4-1 and TRBJ2-1; possibly TRBD1 for D (6 bases). Germline V CDR1 and CDR2: MGHRA, YSYEKL. Trimming stripped 1 base from V and 1 base from J, with 8 bases between. The CDR3 is made up of 15 amino acids. The CDR3 protein is CASSQVQGSYNEQFF. CDR3 nucleotides: TGCGCCAGCAGCCAAGTCCAGGGGTCCTACAATGAGCAGTTCTTC.

This chain links TRBV9 with TRBJ2-3, with 7 bases matching TRBD2. The CDR3 sequence is 16 residues long. Germline V gene sequence: CDR1 SGDLS, CDR2 YYNGEE. J lost 0 bases, V lost 4 bases, and 8 bases had no gene match. The CDR3 loop is CASSPGGAGSTDTQYF. As DNA, the CDR3 is TGTGCCAGCAGCCCCGGTGGAGCGGGGAGCACAGATACGCAGTATTTT.

This sequence joins TRBV9 and TRBJ1-3; D is uncertain. Germline V CDR1 and CDR2: SGDLS, YYNGEE. This CDR3 region has 18 residues. The V gene lost 0 bases and the J gene lost 0 bases, with 16 bases spanning the gap. The DNA for the CDR3 is TGTGCCAGCAGCGTAGGTGGGTGGATCGACACCTCTGGAAACACCATATATTTT. This translates into CASSVGGWIDTSGNTIYF.

The V call is TRBV19, the J call TRBJ1-5; D ambiguous. The CDR3 has 15 residues. The germline gives CDR1 LNHDA, CDR2 SQIVND (reference sequence). Trimming cost V 7 bases and J 7 bases, with 20 bases left between them. The CDR3 region has the DNA TGTGCCAGTACCGCCGGTCGAGTCGCTTTCCAGCCCCAGCATTTT. Translated: CASTAGRVAFQPQHF.

This clone was recorded only once. This sequence joins TRBV7-2 and TRBJ2-1, with 8 bases fitting TRBD2. V lost 1 base to trimming and J lost 3 bases; unmatched junction nucleotides: 2. Germline lookup yields CDR1 SGHTA and CDR2 FQGNSA. The CDR3 runs 15 residues. The CDR3: CASSLDRGGYNEQFF. CDR3 nucleotide sequence: TGTGCCAGCAGCTTAGATCGGGGGGGCTACAATGAGCAGTTCTTC.

The rearrangement joins TRBV6-4 to TRBJ2-3; D gene ambiguous. Looked up from germline, CDR1 is MRHNA and CDR2 is SNTAGT. The ends were cut back, 10 bases at V and 2 bases at J, with 19 bases in the middle. The CDR3 totals 15 residues. CDR3 nucleotide sequence: TGTGCCACCGCCTTCCGTGCTGCGAACACAGATACGCAGTATTTT. This codes for CATAFRAANTDTQYF.

The V gene is TRBV7-8, the J gene TRBJ1-1; a possible D gene is TRBD1 (5 bases). There are 12 residues in the CDR3. Germline-derived CDR1 and CDR2 are SGHVS and FQNEAQ. V lost 7 bases and J lost 6, with 12 bases in between. DNA for the CDR3: TGTGCCAGCACCAGGGATCAAGCTGAAGCTTTCTTT. It specifies CASTRDQAEAFF. Drawing the rest from reference TRBV7-8 and TRBJ1-1, the complete variable domain is GAGVSQSPRYKVAKRGQDVALRCDPISGHVSLFWYQQALGQGPEFLTYFQNEAQLDKSGLPSDRFFAERPEGSVSTLKIQRTQQEDSAVYLCASTRDQAEAFFGQGTRLTVV.

V usage is TRBV19 and J usage is TRBJ1-3; no clear D. The germline V gene encodes CDR1 LNHDA and CDR2 SQIVND (reference sequence). This CDR3 contains 14 residues. Trimming removed 3 bases at V and 0 bases at J, with 6 bases between. For the CDR3, the DNA is TGTGCCAGTAGTATGGCCCCCTCTGGAAACACCATATATTTT. This encodes CASSMAPSGNTIYF.

The chain couples TRBV19 to TRBJ2-5, with 7 bases that match TRBD2. Germline values: CDR1 LNHDA, CDR2 SQIVND (reference sequence). Trimming took 7 bases from V and 5 from J; bases not matched to a gene: 4. CDR3 length: 12 residues. Here the CDR3 reads CASKGLPETQYF. The CDR3 nucleotides are TGTGCCAGTAAGGGACTACCGGAGACCCAGTACTTC.

Only a few counts were recorded for this clone. This chain connects TRBV7-8 to TRBJ2-2, with D possibly being TRBD2 (6 bases). V was shortened by 5 bases and J by 0 bases, with 10 bases between the two germline ends. Germline loops: CDR1 SGHVS, CDR2 FQNEAQ. The CDR3 totals 15 residues. The CDR3 region has the DNA TGTGCCAGCAGCCTCCGGGACTCGAACACCGGGGAGCTGTTTTTT. Its translation: CASSLRDSNTGELFF. The full variable domain, completed using reference TRBV7-8 and TRBJ2-2, is GAGVSQSPRYKVAKRGQDVALRCDPISGHVSLFWYQQALGQGPEFLTYFQNEAQLDKSGLPSDRFFAERPEGSVSTLKIQRTQQEDSAVYLCASSLRDSNTGELFFGEGSRLTVL.

The V and J genes are TRBV5-4 and TRBJ2-7; 7 positions agree with TRBD1. Germline V CDR1 and CDR2: SGHNT, YYREEE (reference sequence). Trimming cost V 5 bases and J 0 bases; bases outside gene matches: 8. This CDR3 comprises 15 residues. CDR3 region: CASRPDRASSYEQYF. DNA of the CDR3: TGTGCCAGCAGACCCGACAGGGCAAGCTCCTACGAGCAGTACTTC.

CDR3 protein: CASSEGSGALGYTF. Here the CDR3 DNA reads TGTGCCAGCAGCGAAGGCTCTGGGGCGCTTGGCTACACCTTC. The gene calls are TRBV9 and TRBJ1-2; tentative D call: TRBD1 (5 bases). This CDR3 is 14 amino acids long. The V end lost 3 bases, the J end lost 7 bases, and 16 bases lay between the germline ends. Germline assignment: CDR1 SGDLS and CDR2 YYNGEE.

CDR3 sequence (DNA): TGTGCCAGCAGCTCCCTGGCGTTATGGACAGCCCAAGAGACCCAGTACTTC. Its protein is CASSSLALWTAQETQYF. V and J are TRBV5-6 and TRBJ2-5; weak D call: TRBD1 (6 bases). V was trimmed by 3 bases and J by 1 base, leaving 19 bases between them. The CDR3 consists of 17 residues. Germline assignment: CDR1 SGHDT and CDR2 YYEEEE.

V and J are TRBV19 and TRBJ2-5; a weak D match, TRBD2 (6 bases). The CDR3 loop spans 15 amino acids. Trimming pared 0 bases from V and 4 bases from J, leaving 12 bases between. Germline lookup yields CDR1 LNHDA and CDR2 SQIVND (reference sequence). CDR3 in DNA: TGTGCCAGTAGTATAGATCTGGAGGGCCGAGAGACCCAGTACTTC. Protein sequence: CASSIDLEGRETQYF.

This sequence joins TRBV5-4 and TRBJ1-1, with D uncertain. The V gene's germline CDR1 is SGHNT and CDR2 YYREEE (reference sequence). This CDR3 has 13 amino acids. The V end lost 8 bases, the J end lost 0 bases, and 11 bases lay between the germline ends. In nucleotides, the CDR3 is TGTGCCAGTAGTGGGCAGCTGAACACTGAAGCTTTCTTT. Its protein is CASSGQLNTEAFF.

This rearrangement joins TRBV29-1 to TRBJ2-7; D gene ambiguous. Trimming stripped 1 base from V and 4 bases from J, with 5 bases between. Germline-derived CDR1 and CDR2 are SQVTM and ANQGSEA. This CDR3 has 11 amino acids. The DNA of the CDR3 is TGCAGCGTTGAAGGGGCTTACGAGCAGTACTTC. Translated, it gives CSVEGAYEQYF.

This clone occurred a few times. The J gene is TRBJ2-1, the V gene TRBV7-3; 9 bases line up with TRBD1. This CDR3 is 15 amino acids long. Looked up from germline, CDR1 is SGHTA and CDR2 is FQGTGA. The trim removed 3 bases at V and 3 bases at J, leaving 3 bases unmatched. This CDR3 is CASSLTGGYYNEQFF. The CDR3 coding sequence is TGTGCCAGCAGCTTGACAGGGGGGTACTACAATGAGCAGTTCTTC.

The rearrangement links TRBV7-8 to TRBJ1-4; D unclear. The V and J ends lost 5 bases and 0 bases respectively, with 13 bases between them. CDR3 size: 16 residues. Germline V gene data show CDR1 as SGHVS and CDR2 as FQNEAQ. CDR3 nucleotide sequence: TGTGCCAGCAGCCCCCCTCTGGGAGCAACTAATGAAAAACTGTTTTTT. Its protein is CASSPPLGATNEKLFF.

V is TRBV25-1 and J is TRBJ1-5, with D maybe TRBD1 (6 bases). The CDR3 is 14 residues long. Trimming pared 7 bases from V and 6 bases from J, leaving 16 bases between. The V gene's germline CDR1 is MGHDK and CDR2 SYGVNS. The CDR3 here is CASTAQGNFQPQHF. Here the CDR3 DNA reads TGTGCCAGCACGGCACAGGGCAATTTTCAGCCCCAGCATTTT.

The J gene is TRBJ2-2, the V gene TRBV7-3; D gene ambiguous. V dropped 4 bases and J dropped 7 bases, with 7 bases sitting between them. CDR3 length equals 12 residues. The germline V gene encodes CDR1 SGHTA and CDR2 FQGTGA. The CDR3 reads CASSYGFGELFF. The CDR3, as DNA: TGTGCCAGCAGCTACGGGTTCGGGGAGCTGTTTTTT.

The gene calls are TRBV5-6 and TRBJ1-2; D is uncertain. Germline loops: CDR1 SGHDT, CDR2 YYEEEE. The CDR3 covers 13 residues. V was shortened by 4 bases and J by 4 bases, with 11 bases between the two germline ends. The CDR3 spells CASSPLGLYGYTF. The CDR3 coding sequence is TGTGCCAGCAGCCCCCTTGGACTCTATGGCTACACCTTC.

This rearrangement joins TRBV11-2 to TRBJ2-5, with TRBD2 identical over 7 bases. CDR1 is SGHAT, CDR2 FQNNGV, per germline. This CDR3 spans 13 amino acids. The ends lost 5 bases at V and 2 bases at J; junction bases unmatched: 2. CDR3 protein: CASSRGVQETQYF. In nucleotides, the CDR3 is TGTGCCAGCAGCCGGGGGGTTCAAGAGACCCAGTACTTC. The full variable domain, its missing parts supplied by reference TRBV11-2 and TRBJ2-5, is EAGVAQSPRYKIIEKRQSVAFWCNPISGHATLYWYQQILGQGPKLLIQFQNNGVVDDSQLPKDRFSAERLKGVDSTLKIQPAKLEDSAVYLCASSRGVQETQYFGPGTRLLVL.

The chain carries TRBV7-2 and TRBJ2-3; 9 positions match TRBD1. This CDR3 is built from 14 residues. The junction had 6 bases not matched to a gene; V was cut back by 6 bases and J by 5 bases. Per the germline V gene, CDR1 is SGHTA and CDR2 is FQGNSA. CDR3 in amino acids: CASRRTGALDTQYF. The CDR3 nucleotides are TGTGCCAGCAGGCGGACAGGGGCTTTAGATACGCAGTATTTT.

J is TRBJ1-1 and V is TRBV4-1; D might be TRBD1 (6 bases). Between the trimmed V and J ends, which lost 1 base and 6 bases, there was a span of 12 bases. Germline V gene lookup returns CDR1 MGHRA and CDR2 YSYEKL. The CDR3 length is 14 residues. This CDR3 is CASSQVTGYAEAFF. CDR3 DNA sequence: TGCGCCAGCAGCCAAGTTACAGGGTACGCTGAAGCTTTCTTT.

The chain couples TRBV21-1 to TRBJ2-7; the table assigns TRBD2, which was not confirmed against the DNA. TRBV21-1 is given as a pseudogene. The CDR3 length is 16 residues. CDR3 region: CASSKNLAGGTYEQYF. The CDR3, as DNA: TGTGCCAGCAGCAAAAATCTAGCGGGGGGGACCTACGAGCAGTACTTC.

This clone has only one observation. This chain links TRBV4-1 with TRBJ1-1; D gene unclear. This CDR3 contains 14 residues. Germline V gene data show CDR1 as MGHRA and CDR2 as YSYEKL. V was shortened by 2 bases and J by 0 bases, with 7 bases between the two germline ends. CDR3 coding DNA: TGCGCCAGCAGCCAAACACCATTGAACACTGAAGCTTTCTTT. This codes for CASSQTPLNTEAFF.

As concerns this clone: The same CDR3 is also encoded by other DNA sequences in this sample. The chain joins TRBV6-6 to TRBJ2-1, with a tentative D call TRBD2 (5 bases). This CDR3 is 14 amino acids long. The V and J ends lost 0 bases and 3 bases respectively, with 6 bases between them. CDR1 is MNHNY, CDR2 SVGAGI, per germline (reference sequence). This CDR3 is CASSYSRVYNEQFF. CDR3 in DNA: TGTGCCAGCAGTTACTCGCGGGTCTACAATGAGCAGTTCTTC.

The chain links TRBV13 to TRBJ2-3, with 7 bases lining up with TRBD2. This CDR3 has 15 amino acids. Germline V gene data show CDR1 as PRHDT and CDR2 as FYEKMQ (reference sequence). V shed 1 base, J shed 4 bases, and the junction held 5 bases outside the gene matches. CDR3 DNA: TGTGCCAGCAGCTTAGTTGAACGGGGGGCAGATACGCAGTATTTT. Protein sequence: CASSLVERGADTQYF.